This T cell receptor beta chain stems from a study of neoadjuvant anti-PD-1 for oral cavity cancer. Study observations and caveats: With three patients per group, TCR findings need larger cohorts. Non-responders to neoadjuvant nivolumab had significantly more clonal PBMC T cells than responders. Higher pretreatment blood Treg/Th17 ratios correlated with higher pretreatment blood and lower post-treatment tumor TCRbeta clonality.

A remark on this clone: Its antigen is still unknown.

The V and J ends lost 2 bases and 7 bases respectively, with 12 bases between them. Germline CDR1 reads SGHTA; CDR2 reads FQGNSA. This CDR3 has 15 amino acids. The time point denotes: after neoadjuvant nivolumab, at surgical resection. Cohort: HPV-negative, locally advanced oral cavity squamous cell carcinoma patients. Generated by immunoSEQ multiplex PCR, the TCRdb table keeps only in-frame clones and is missing some. In the table there are 9,300 or so clones, about 81% of which are singletons. J is TRBJ1-6 and V is TRBV7-2; D unresolved. The source was PBMCs, collected after nivolumab (anti-PD-1) treatment. This receptor was identified in a person aged 40 to 85 with oral cavity squamous cell carcinoma. The CDR3 DNA reads TGTGCCAGCAGCTTACAGCGGACTGAAAATTCACCCCTCCACTTT. Encoded protein: CASSLQRTENSPLHF.